Listed here are 12 T cell receptor beta chains from one sample, sequenced in a study of blood T cells in healthy people across ages. Next came a second PCR, run for about 7 to 12 cycles, which used a sample-barcoded 5' primer along with a J-beta primer mix. TCRdb independently ran MiXCR on the 5' RACE reads; one entry per CDR3 protein. The sample records 730,000 or so distinct CDR3 sequences, approximately 39% being singletons. Sequencing used blood. Receptors originate from a woman aged 60-75 years in good health.

The chain links TRBV20-1 to TRBJ2-7, with 8 nucleotides matching TRBD2. CDR3 size: 13 residues. From germline, CDR1 is DFQATT and CDR2 SNEGSKA (reference sequence). The junction had 6 bases not matched to a gene; V was cut back by 5 bases and J by 3 bases. The CDR3 loop is CSALRGGYYEQYF. CDR3 DNA: TGCAGTGCTCTCCGGGGGGGGTACTACGAGCAGTACTTC.

The chain has TRBV2 and TRBJ2-7, with D perhaps TRBD1 (6 bases). Germline-derived CDR1 and CDR2 are SNHLY and FYNNEI. Trimming left V 11 bases short and J 3 bases short, with 17 bases between. This CDR3 has 13 amino acids. Written as DNA, the CDR3 is TGTGCCGGCTCCGGGACAAAAAACTACGAGCAGTACTTC. Its translation: CAGSGTKNYEQYF.

This sequence joins TRBV9 and TRBJ2-2; D is perhaps TRBD1 or TRBD2 (6 bases each). V was trimmed by 0 bases and J by 3 bases, leaving 12 bases between them. Looked up from germline, CDR1 is SGDLS and CDR2 is YYNGEE. The length of the CDR3 is 16 residues. CDR3 sequence: CASSVAGAGDTGELFF. In nucleotides, the CDR3 is TGTGCCAGCAGCGTAGCGGGGGCAGGGGACACCGGGGAGCTGTTTTTT.

This clonotype was seen repeatedly, ten times or more. The genes are TRBV5-1 and TRBJ1-2; no clear D. The CDR3 totals 14 residues. Per the germline V gene, CDR1 is SGHRS and CDR2 is YFSETQ. The germline V and J ends were trimmed by 4 bases and 2 bases, with 12 bases remaining between them. The CDR3 is CASSLDGQNYGYTF. The CDR3 DNA reads as TGCGCCAGCAGCCTCGACGGGCAGAACTATGGCTACACCTTC.

V gene TRBV6-2 or TRBV6-3 combines with J gene TRBJ1-5; D might be TRBD1 (6 bases). Between the trimmed V and J ends, which lost 2 bases and 0 bases, there was a span of 11 bases. Germline V gives CDR1 MNHEY, CDR2 SVGEGT. The CDR3 spans 16 residues. The CDR3 sequence: CASSYGGTNSNQPQHF. The CDR3 DNA reads TGTGCCAGCAGTTACGGGGGCACAAATAGCAATCAGCCCCAGCATTTT.

In its sample, this clonotype was seen once. V gene TRBV7-9 combines with J gene TRBJ2-7; D call uncertain. This CDR3 region has 12 residues. CDR1 and CDR2 from the germline V gene are SEHNR and FQNEAQ (reference sequence). V dropped 1 base and J dropped 9 bases, with 10 bases sitting between them. This CDR3 is CASSLGHWGQYF. Here the CDR3 DNA reads TGTGCCAGCAGCTTAGGACATTGGGGGCAGTACTTC.

The genes are TRBV20-1 and TRBJ1-6, with 7 bases matching TRBD1. This CDR3 has 13 amino acids. The V gene end was trimmed by 5 bases and the J gene end by 6 bases; junction bases not matched to a gene: 4. Germline-derived CDR1 and CDR2 are DFQATT and SNEGSKA (reference sequence). CDR3 in DNA: TGCAGTGCTCCTACAGGGGTTAATTCACCCCTCCACTTT. It is translated as CSAPTGVNSPLHF.

This chain links TRBV13 with TRBJ2-7, with D maybe TRBD2 (6 bases). CDR1 and CDR2 (germline): PRHDT, FYEKMQ (reference sequence). Deletions cut 3 bases from V and 3 bases from J, with 21 bases between. The CDR3 extends over 17 amino acids. The chain's CDR3 is CASSLSLGRPFIYEQYF. The CDR3 DNA reads TGTGCCAGCAGCTTGAGTCTGGGGAGGCCTTTTATCTACGAGCAGTACTTC.

The V and J genes are TRBV9 and TRBJ2-3; D may correspond to TRBD1 or TRBD2 (5 bases each). The CDR3 runs to 15 residues. The V and J ends lost 0 bases and 4 bases respectively, with 12 bases between them. The germline gives CDR1 SGDLS, CDR2 YYNGEE. CDR3 amino acids: CASSVERGRADTQYF. CDR3 bases: TGTGCCAGCAGCGTAGAGAGGGGTCGGGCAGATACGCAGTATTTT.

This clonotype came up many times. V gene TRBV6-2 or TRBV6-3 combines with J gene TRBJ2-7, with 7 nucleotides matching TRBD2. V was pared by 2 bases and J by 6 bases, with 10 bases of the junction left unmatched. The CDR3 has 15 amino acids. Germline lookup yields CDR1 MNHEY and CDR2 SVGEGT. The CDR3 is CASSYREAGISEQYF. The CDR3 coding sequence is TGTGCCAGCAGTTACCGCGAAGCGGGAATAAGCGAGCAGTACTTC.

This chain joins TRBV7-6 and TRBJ2-6; TRBD1 agrees at 7 bases. J was trimmed by 3 bases and V by 1 base; bases with no gene match: 6. CDR3 length: 17 residues. Germline V gives CDR1 SGHVS, CDR2 FNYEAQ. The CDR3 bases are TGTGCCAGCAGCTTAGGGGGACAGCCCCATGGGGCCAACGTCCTGACTTTC. Amino acid sequence: CASSLGGQPHGANVLTF.

This chain connects TRBV10-3 to TRBJ2-1; D gene uncertain. Trimming shortened V by 5 bases and J by 4 bases, and 6 bases separated the two germline ends. Germline V gene sequence: CDR1 ENHRY, CDR2 SYGVKD. The CDR3 contains 12 residues. The CDR3 spells CAISTIYNEQFF. CDR3 DNA sequence: TGTGCCATCAGTACAATATACAATGAGCAGTTCTTC.